The 19 T cell receptor beta chains presented below share a single source sample, sequenced in a study of shared clonotypes between healthy human individuals. Sequencing was performed with immunoSEQ multiplex PCR; in TCRdb, only in-frame clones are kept and a portion is missing. The table shows 2 million to 2.5 million clones, with 93% occurring only once. What was sequenced was naive CD4+ T cells from PBMCs. As to subset: CD45RA+ positively selected. All receptors derive from a man aged 18-30 years in good health. Some clones in this sample may be carry-over from other donors' samples.

This chain joins TRBV7-9 and TRBJ2-5, with 7 bases matching TRBD1. Germline trimming cut 4 bases from V and 5 bases from J; bases unmatched to any gene: 4. From germline, CDR1 is SEHNR and CDR2 FQNEAQ (reference sequence). The CDR3 contains 13 residues. CDR3 nucleotides: TGTGCCAGCAGCTACGGGACAGCTGAGACCCAGTACTTC. This codes for CASSYGTAETQYF.

The V call is TRBV5-1, the J call TRBJ2-3, with 12 bases lining up with TRBD1. Germline CDR1 SGHRS, CDR2 YFSETQ. The CDR3 consists of 16 residues. V shed 4 bases, J shed 6 bases, and the junction held 9 bases outside the gene matches. CDR3 coding DNA: TGCGCCAGCAGCCCGGGACAGGGGGCCGGTGGGGATACGCAGTATTTT. Encoded protein: CASSPGQGAGGDTQYF.

V and J are TRBV7-9 and TRBJ2-2; tentatively, D is TRBD1 (5 bases). Germline CDR1 and CDR2: SEHNR and FQNEAQ (reference sequence). V was trimmed by 5 bases and J by 4 bases, leaving 11 bases between them. The CDR3 length is 14 residues. CDR3 in amino acids: CASSTLQVTGELFF. The CDR3 nucleotides read TGTGCCAGCAGCACCTTACAGGTCACCGGGGAGCTGTTTTTT.

This clone was counted once. The chain links TRBV5-1 to TRBJ2-3; D is uncertain. V lost 6 bases and J 0 bases, leaving 11 bases between the germline ends. Germline lookup yields CDR1 SGHRS and CDR2 YFSETQ. This CDR3 has 14 residues. The CDR3 reads CASTAQASTDTQYF. The CDR3, as DNA: TGCGCCAGCACGGCCCAGGCTAGCACAGATACGCAGTATTTT.

DNA of the CDR3: TGTGCCAGCAACCAGGGGAAAAACTCCTACGAGCAGTACTTC. Its protein product is CASNQGKNSYEQYF. The chain carries TRBV6-5 and TRBJ2-7, with a tentative D call TRBD1 (6 bases). The CDR3 spans 14 residues. CDR1 MNHEY and CDR2 SVGAGI come from the germline V gene. V was clipped by 7 bases and J by 0 bases, with 13 bases between them.

The rearrangement uses TRBV7-9 and TRBJ2-7; 10 bases are shared with TRBD2. After removal of 5 bases from V and 1 base from J, the junction contained 8 bases not matched to a gene. Germline assignment: CDR1 SEHNR and CDR2 FQNEAQ (reference sequence). The CDR3 extends over 16 amino acids. This chain's CDR3 is CASSRTGTSDSYEQYF. The CDR3 nucleotides are TGTGCCAGCAGCCGTACCGGGACTAGCGATTCCTACGAGCAGTACTTC.

This chain joins TRBV30 and TRBJ1-2; 8 bases are a match to TRBD1. The CDR3 sequence is 17 residues long. The germline CDR1 and CDR2 sequences are GTSNPN and SVGIG (reference sequence). Losses at the gene ends were 2 bases for V and 0 bases for J; bases not matched to a gene: 11. The CDR3 reads CAWSIGPGQGSNYGYTF. For the CDR3, the DNA is TGTGCCTGGAGTATAGGGCCAGGACAGGGATCTAACTATGGCTACACCTTC.

The chain couples TRBV15 to TRBJ1-1; 7 bases line up with TRBD1. The CDR3 extends over 13 amino acids. V dropped 1 base and J dropped 11; count of bases not matched to a gene: 7. From germline, CDR1 is LNHNV and CDR2 YYDKDF (reference sequence). DNA of the CDR3: TGTGCCACCAGCAGAGGACAGGCAGGGGGGGCTTTCTTT. Its protein is CATSRGQAGGAFF.

The chain has TRBV7-2 and TRBJ2-2; no definite D call. This CDR3 is 14 amino acids long. Germline V gene lookup returns CDR1 SGHTA and CDR2 FQGNSA. Trimming took off 5 bases at V and 5 bases at J, with 12 bases between the two ends. CDR3 nucleotides: TGTGCCAGCAGCCGGACCTTGAAGACCGGGGAGCTGTTTTTT. Translation gives CASSRTLKTGELFF.

The chain has TRBV30 and TRBJ1-2; D is uncertain. The V end lost 0 bases, the J end lost 8 bases, and 16 bases lay between the germline ends. Per the germline V gene, CDR1 is GTSNPN and CDR2 is SVGIG (reference sequence). This CDR3 has 14 residues. CDR3 coding DNA: TGTGCCTGGAGTGTAAAGGGCCTCGGTCGGGGCTACACCTTC. Its protein is CAWSVKGLGRGYTF.

This chain links TRBV5-4 with TRBJ2-6, with TRBD2 identical over 8 bases. Germline trimming cut 4 bases from V and 0 bases from J; bases unmatched to any gene: 9. The CDR3 spans 18 residues. The germline V gene encodes CDR1 SGHNT and CDR2 YYREEE (reference sequence). The CDR3 region is CASSPGGGLSSGANVLTF. The DNA for the CDR3 is TGTGCCAGCAGCCCCGGGGGGGGGTTGAGCTCTGGGGCCAACGTCCTGACTTTC.

V usage is TRBV28 and J usage is TRBJ1-3; TRBD1 agrees at 7 bases. The CDR3 is 14 amino acids. V gave up 7 bases and J gave up 0 bases; unmatched junction bases: 3. Germline loops: CDR1 MDHEN, CDR2 SYDVKM. CDR3 in amino acids: CASTNRGSGNTIYF. Written as DNA, the CDR3 is TGTGCCAGCACCAACAGGGGCTCTGGAAACACCATATATTTT.

The V gene is TRBV18, the J gene TRBJ1-1, with a possible D match to TRBD1 (6 bases). The CDR3 has 14 amino acids. Deletions cut 7 bases from V and 7 bases from J, with 19 bases between. The germline CDR1 and CDR2 sequences are KGHSH and LQKENI. The CDR3 reads CASYRSGAVDEAFF. The CDR3, as DNA: TGTGCCAGCTACCGATCAGGGGCTGTAGATGAAGCTTTCTTT.

The chain uses TRBV6-1 and TRBJ2-2; D gene ambiguous. Between the trimmed V and J ends, which lost 4 bases and 5 bases, there was a span of 11 bases. This CDR3 region has 14 residues. Germline CDR1 reads MNHNS; CDR2 reads SASEGT. The CDR3 nucleotides read TGTGCCAGCAGTGGGGCCAGAACTACCGGGGAGCTGTTTTTT. Translating gives CASSGARTTGELFF.

The chain has TRBV5-1 and TRBJ2-4, with TRBD2 matching over 9 bases. Germline V gene lookup returns CDR1 SGHRS and CDR2 YFSETQ. The CDR3 spans 16 residues. After removal of 0 bases from V and 4 bases from J, the junction contained 5 bases not matched to a gene. CDR3 sequence (DNA): TGCGCCAGCAGCTTGGAGGCTAGCGGGACAAAAAACATTCAGTACTTC. Translating it yields CASSLEASGTKNIQYF.

J is TRBJ2-7 and V is TRBV27; 8 bases are a match to TRBD2. The CDR3 consists of 15 residues. Germline trimming cut 3 bases from V and 8 bases from J; bases unmatched to any gene: 12. In germline, CDR1 is MNHEY, CDR2 SMNVEV (reference sequence). CDR3 amino acids: CASSFSGGPLIQQYF. The CDR3 nucleotides are TGTGCCAGCAGTTTTTCGGGAGGGCCGTTGATACAGCAGTACTTC.

The chain has TRBV27 and TRBJ1-5; 9 bases align to TRBD1. Unmatched junction bases numbered 5, after V lost 6 bases and J lost 5 bases. The CDR3 has 14 amino acids. Looked up from germline, CDR1 is MNHEY and CDR2 is SMNVEV (reference sequence). The CDR3 DNA is TGTGCCAGCAGGAAACAGGGGGCCCATCAGCCCCAGCATTTT. Encoded protein: CASRKQGAHQPQHF.

The chain carries TRBV5-1 and TRBJ2-7; the D gene is possibly TRBD1 (6 bases). CDR1 and CDR2 (germline): SGHRS, YFSETQ. With 0 bases removed from V and 6 bases from J, the gap between germline ends came to 13 bases. The CDR3 sequence is 14 residues long. In DNA form, the CDR3 reads TGCGCCAGCAGCTTGGCCCAACAGGGATCCGAGCAGTACTTC. Encoded protein: CASSLAQQGSEQYF. Looking up the rest from reference TRBV5-1 and TRBJ2-7 gives the full variable domain: KAGVTQTPRYLIKTRGQQVTLSCSPISGHRSVSWYQQTPGQGLQFLFEYFSETQRNKGNFPGRFSGRQFSNSRSEMNVSTLELGDSALYLCASSLAQQGSEQYFGPGTRLTVT.

CDR3 bases: TGTGCCAGCTCACCGGACCTGGGCGAGCAGTACTTC. Amino acids: CASSPDLGEQYF. This chain joins TRBV18 and TRBJ2-7; D gene unclear. Deletions cut 3 bases from V and 6 bases from J, with 9 bases between. The CDR3 length is 12 residues. The germline V gene has CDR1 KGHSH and CDR2 LQKENI.